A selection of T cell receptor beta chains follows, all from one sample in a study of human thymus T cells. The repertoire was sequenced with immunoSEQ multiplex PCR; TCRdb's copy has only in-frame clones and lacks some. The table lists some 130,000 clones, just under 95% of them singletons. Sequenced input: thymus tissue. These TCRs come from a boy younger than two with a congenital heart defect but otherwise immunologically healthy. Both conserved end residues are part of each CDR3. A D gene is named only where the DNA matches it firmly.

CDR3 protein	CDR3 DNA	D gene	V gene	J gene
CASSPVVSSYNEQFF	TGCGCCAGCAGCCCGGTTGTTAGCTCCTACAATGAGCAGTTCTTC	-	TRBV4-3	TRBJ2-1
CASSWWWVQSYNEQFF	TGTGCCAGCAGCTGGTGGTGGGTGCAGTCCTACAATGAGCAGTTCTTC	-	TRBV7-9	TRBJ2-1
CASSQDLLGISGNTIYF	TGCGCCAGCAGCCAAGATCTCCTGGGCATCTCTGGAAACACCATATATTTT	-	TRBV4-3	TRBJ1-3
CAWSAGTLGDYGYTF	TGTGCCTGGAGTGCTGGTACCCTGGGGGACTATGGCTACACCTTC	-	TRBV30	TRBJ1-2
CASSSPLGAVVPTDTQYF	TGCGCCAGCAGCTCTCCCCTAGGGGCGGTGGTTCCCACAGATACGCAGTATTTT	-	TRBV5-1	TRBJ2-3
CASSHTPAGENEKLFF	TGTGCCAGCAGCCACACGCCTGCGGGGGAAAATGAAAAACTGTTTTTT	-	TRBV4-2	TRBJ1-4
CASSQKALDSYEQYF	TGCGCCAGCAGCCAAAAAGCCCTAGACTCTTACGAGCAGTACTTC	-	TRBV4-1	TRBJ2-7
CATSRTETQYF	TGTGCCACCTCTCGGACGGAGACCCAGTACTTC	-	TRBV6-6	TRBJ2-5
CSVGGLAGLRVCTQYF	TGCAGCGTTGGGGGACTAGCGGGGTTGAGGGTTTGTACGCAGTATTTT	TRBD2	TRBV29-1	TRBJ2-3
CASSDPPLGEFSYEQYF	TGTGCCAGCAGTGACCCACCGTTAGGAGAATTCTCCTACGAGCAGTACTTC	-	TRBV27	TRBJ2-7
CASSMGLNSNQPQHF	TGTGCCAGTAGTATGGGTCTCAATAGCAATCAGCCCCAGCATTTT	-	TRBV19	TRBJ1-5
CASRDKGSYNEQFF	TGTGCCAGCAGGGACAAGGGATCTTACAATGAGCAGTTCTTC	-	TRBV6-1	TRBJ2-1
CARSYEQYF	TGTGCCAGGAGCTACGAGCAGTACTTC	-	TRBV27	TRBJ2-7
CASSSRTSGGETQYF	TGCGCCAGCAGCTCCCGGACTAGCGGGGGAGAGACCCAGTACTTC	TRBD2	TRBV5-1	TRBJ2-5
CASSPQPRDRGNQPQHF	TGCGCCAGCAGCCCGCAACCACGGGACAGGGGTAATCAGCCCCAGCATTTT	TRBD1	TRBV5-1	TRBJ1-5
CASSQAGTAGGRNTGELFF	TGCGCCAGCAGCCAAGCGGGAACAGCGGGGGGGCGCAACACCGGGGAGCTGTTTTTT	TRBD2	TRBV4-3	TRBJ2-2
CASSSGRGYTF	TGTGCCAGCAGTTCAGGACGCGGCTACACCTTC	-	TRBV6-5	TRBJ1-2
CASSLTSYSGNTIYF	TGTGCCAGCAGCCTGACAAGCTACTCTGGAAACACCATATATTTT	-	TRBV7-2	TRBJ1-3
CASSKARTSEAYEQYF	TGTGCCAGCAGCAAAGCGAGAACTAGCGAGGCCTACGAGCAGTACTTC	-	TRBV21-1	TRBJ2-7